This T cell receptor beta chain was retrieved from a study of regulatory T cells in long-lasting Graves disease. Building the TCR beta libraries relied on iRepertoire HTBI primers, and CDR3 regions underwent Arm-PCR. Via MiXCR, TCRdb re-called the multiplex PCR reads, giving one row per CDR3 protein. The sample has some 470,000 distinct CDR3 sequences, 20% to 25% seen once. V was trimmed by 1 base and J by 1 base, leaving 7 bases between them. Germline CDR1 and CDR2: SEHNR and FQNEAQ (reference sequence). CDR3 size: 14 residues. Time point denoted: persistent/refractory GD, antithyroid drugs over 5 years with positive TRAb. Making the TCR library involved RNA that had been extracted from PBMCs. The authors drew 8.5 to 9.5 milliliters of peripheral blood into EDTA tubes.

This sample comprised peripheral blood mononuclear cells (PBMCs), obtained when the disease was refractory, from a patient treated with antithyroid drugs. V usage is TRBV7-9 and J usage is TRBJ2-5; D is uncertain. This receptor was obtained from a female donor with Graves disease. As DNA, the CDR3 is TGTGCCAGCAGCTTAGTTATCTCCCAAGAGACCCAGTACTTC. Protein sequence: CASSLVISQETQYF.